This T cell receptor (beta chain) was identified during a study of response to subunit inactivated influenza vaccine (dated by TCRdb to 2017 to 2018). With respect to the entire study: The study used deep quantitative T cell receptor repertoire profiling to track responses to a trivalent subunit inactivated influenza vaccine.

Deletion took 1 base off V and 4 bases off J, with a span of 19 bases between the germline ends. The CDR3 holds 17 amino acids from the cysteine to the phenylalanine. Only the CDR3 DNA is retained, 51 bases long and in frame from the first base. Based on the germline V gene, the CDR1 and CDR2 sequences are SGHTA and FQGNSA. Libraries were made using RT-PCR. These reads were obtained on an Illumina HiSeq 2500. In TCRdb, the public reads were trimmed at Q25 with fastp and aligned with MiXCR, with productive beta chains retained. A single entry per CDR3 protein holds the most common genes and DNA from its merged rows. The sample table shows hundreds of thousands of distinct CDR3 sequences, and about 11% are seen once. The ten largest clonotypes hold 9.5% to 12% of the sample. Overall results and qualifications from the work: The authors proposed that each seasonal influenza vaccination may bring in only a limited number of new T cells.

With regard to this clonotype: Its antigen is still unknown. Base qualities were left out, and no much larger clone turns up one base away.

Separately, the same data were catalogued under a study of T cells expressing NK-cell markers. The second paper states: TCR beta cDNA libraries were made by 5'RACE template switching that added a universal primer site and unique molecular identifiers. Eight or nine donors provided sorted CD3+CD56+NKG2C+, CD3+CD56+NKG2C- and CD3+CD56-NKG2C+ T-cell subsets, whose TCR beta-chain repertoires were profiled. Of the eight sequenced donors, seven were found to be HCMV-seropositive and one was found to be HCMV-seronegative. In several experiments an anti-gammadeltaTCR antibody was added to restrict sorting to alphabetaTCR-expressing T cells. For roughly 6 donors, the dominant CD3+CD56+NKG2C+ clonotypes were among the top 10 CD8+ clonotypes and accounted for roughly 1.0-8% of CD8+ T cells. Those dominant clonotypes were again the most abundant among CD3+CD56-NKG2C+ cells in several donors, at roughly 28.3-65%. It remained unclear whether the expanded NKG2C-expressing T cell clones were specific for HCMV antigens. Randomly selected healthy volunteers, three men and five women, were used as the eight sequenced donors. To determine HCMV serostatus, a commercial ELISA kit was used to detect HCMV-specific IgG in serum. Peripheral blood mononuclear cells were isolated from blood by Ficoll density gradient centrifugation. Bulk peripheral blood T-cell repertoires were additionally sequenced from unsorted PBMC for several donors. cDNA synthesis was primed from the TCR beta constant segment, followed by two successive PCR amplification steps. The libraries were sequenced on Illumina HiSeq 2000/2500, MiSeq or NextSeq, producing 2 x 150 bp reads. Reads were demultiplexed and grouped by UMI with MIGEC, and clonotypes were assembled and quantified with MiTCR. To exclude erroneous sequences, only TCR cDNA sequences supported by at least two reads were retained. The tcR package was used for downstream repertoire analysis, and clonotypes were matched between fractions using CDR3 nucleotide sequence together with V segment. Antigen specificity was annotated against VDJdb with VDJmatch, allowing one amino acid substitution in CDR3.

The V and J segments used are TRBV7-2 and TRBJ2-5; the D gene assignment is ambiguous. The sample here was PBMCs from blood, taken on the day of vaccination. The receptor's source is a middle-aged man who received an inactivated influenza vaccine. Donor details come from another sample of the same person, matched by shared clones. The CDR3 region: CASSLVGGPRVGETQYF. The sequenced DNA is TGTGCCAGCAGCTTAGTGGGTGGGCCCCGGGTAGGAGAGACCCAGTACTTC. With all but the CDR3 taken from the reference TRBV7-2 and TRBJ2-5 genes, the full variable domain is: GAGVSQSPSNKVTEKGKDVELRCDPISGHTALYWYRQSLGQGLEFLIYFQGNSAPDKSGLPSDRFSAERTGGSVSTLTIQRTQQEDSAVYLCASSLVGGPRVGETQYFGPGTRLLVL.